These 31 T cell receptor beta chains share one sample of origin, sequenced in a study of monozygotic twins with inflammatory bowel disease. TCRdb re-called the 5' RACE reads; one entry per CDR3 protein, DNA not given. The sample data list hundreds of thousands of distinct CDR3 sequences. The material sequenced was blood. The receptors were gathered from a human donor with ulcerative colitis or Crohn's disease, or a healthy co-twin of an affected twin (not recorded which).

The V and J genes are TRBV11-3 and TRBJ2-1; checking the TCRdb D call of TRBD2 is not possible without DNA. This CDR3 comprises 15 residues. The germline V gene has CDR1 SGHNT and CDR2 YENEEA. The CDR3 protein is CASSLGTSSVNEQFF.

V is TRBV29-1 and J is TRBJ2-1; the D call of TRBD1 rests on TCRdb alone, since no DNA is present to check it. The germline V gene encodes CDR1 SQVTM and CDR2 ANQGSEA. This CDR3 has 11 residues. This CDR3 reads CSFRRGGEQFF.

This chain links TRBV27 with TRBJ2-7; the D call of TRBD2 rests on TCRdb alone, since no DNA is present to check it. Looked up from germline, CDR1 is MNHEY and CDR2 is SMNVEV (reference sequence). The length of the CDR3 is 15 residues. This CDR3 reads CASSEVAGGSDEQYF.

CDR3 loop: CSARDRITNEKLFF. The V and J genes are TRBV20-1 and TRBJ1-4. From germline, CDR1 is DFQATT and CDR2 SNEGSKA (reference sequence). The CDR3 covers 14 residues.

This sequence joins TRBV29-1 and TRBJ1-1; TCRdb outputs TRBD1, but without DNA this stays unchecked. Germline CDR1 reads SQVTM; CDR2 reads ANQGSEA. The CDR3 contains 13 residues. The CDR3 protein is CSVNPSGGTEAFF.

The CDR3 sequence is CASKPSGSNQPQHF. The genes are TRBV27 and TRBJ1-5. Germline values: CDR1 MNHEY, CDR2 SMNVEV (reference sequence). The CDR3 contains 14 residues.

J is TRBJ1-2 and V is TRBV7-9; no DNA is available, so the TRBD1 call from TCRdb remains unchecked. CDR3 length equals 13 residues. Germline CDR1 SEHNR, CDR2 FQNEAQ (reference sequence). The CDR3 loop is CASSSQLRTGLTF.

The chain couples TRBV18 to TRBJ2-3; lacking DNA, the TRBD1 call made by TCRdb goes unchecked. CDR3 size: 16 residues. CDR1 is KGHSH and CDR2 is LQKENI in the germline V gene. This CDR3 is CASSPRTGLTEGTQYF. Using reference TRBV18 and TRBJ2-3 for the parts outside the CDR3, the full variable domain is NAGVMQNPRHLVRRRGQEARLRCSPMKGHSHVYWYRQLPEEGLKFMVYLQKENIIDESGMPKERFSAEFPKEGPSILRIQQVVRGDSAAYFCASSPRTGLTEGTQYFGPGTRLTVL.

The chain has TRBV10-3 and TRBJ2-6; TCRdb's D call of TRBD1 is untestable without DNA. Germline assignment: CDR1 ENHRY and CDR2 SYGVKD. This CDR3 comprises 16 residues. CDR3 protein: CAIQPGQGAGANVLTF.

The V call is TRBV4-2, the J call TRBJ2-7; the D call of TRBD2 rests on TCRdb alone, since no DNA is present to check it. Germline assignment: CDR1 LGHNA and CDR2 YNFKEQ. The length of the CDR3 is 13 residues. This CDR3 reads CASRDSPSYEQYF.

The J gene is TRBJ1-4, the V gene TRBV30. There are 15 residues in the CDR3. Germline V CDR1 and CDR2: GTSNPN, SVGIG (reference sequence). The CDR3 reads CAWGVSRYANEKLFF.

CDR3 sequence reads: CASSRRQQYNEQFF. The chain is built from TRBV5-1 and TRBJ2-1. The CDR3 spans 14 residues. Germline assignment: CDR1 SGHRS and CDR2 YFSETQ.

V and J are TRBV7-2 and TRBJ2-1. CDR1 is SGHTA, CDR2 FQGNSA, per germline. The CDR3 is made up of 14 amino acids. The CDR3 protein is CASSSLEGASEQFF.

The chain couples TRBV28 to TRBJ1-1; the TCRdb D gene call, TRBD1, has no DNA to confirm it. The germline V gene encodes CDR1 MDHEN and CDR2 SYDVKM. The CDR3 covers 13 residues. CDR3: CASSSTEIGEAFF.

The genes are TRBV29-1 and TRBJ2-2. The germline gives CDR1 SQVTM, CDR2 ANQGSEA. The CDR3 runs to 12 residues. This CDR3 is CSVGGVGGELFF.

The CDR3 protein is CASSSQGVRDNSPLHF. The V call is TRBV7-2, the J call TRBJ1-6; the D call of TRBD1 rests on TCRdb alone, since no DNA is present to check it. The CDR3 extends over 16 amino acids. CDR1 is SGHTA and CDR2 is FQGNSA in the germline V gene.

The CDR3 spells CASSSEDTGELFF. The gene calls are TRBV7-3 and TRBJ2-2. The V gene's germline CDR1 is SGHTA and CDR2 FQGTGA. CDR3 length equals 13 residues.

CDR3 sequence: CATSRDRGTTGELFF. This chain joins TRBV15 and TRBJ2-2; TCRdb's D gene call, TRBD1, goes unchecked for lack of DNA. There are 15 residues in the CDR3. The germline V gene encodes CDR1 LNHNV and CDR2 YYDKDF (reference sequence).

The rearrangement uses TRBV28 and TRBJ2-3. Germline CDR1 reads MDHEN; CDR2 reads SYDVKM. CDR3 length: 15 amino acids. The CDR3 loop reads CASSLLQDSTDTQYF. Drawing the rest from reference TRBV28 and TRBJ2-3, the complete variable domain is DVKVTQSSRYLVKRTGEKVFLECVQDMDHENMFWYRQDPGLGLRLIYFSYDVKMKEKGDIPEGYSVSREKKERFSLILESASTNQTSMYLCASSLLQDSTDTQYFGPGTRLTVL.

This chain connects TRBV30 to TRBJ2-5. CDR3 length: 12 amino acids. The germline gives CDR1 GTSNPN, CDR2 SVGIG (reference sequence). CDR3 region: CAWSGNGETQYF. Filled out from reference TRBV30 and TRBJ2-5, the complete variable domain reads SQTIHQWPATLVQPVGSPLSLECTVEGTSNPNLYWYRQAAGRGLQLLFYSVGIGQISSEVPQNLSASRPQDRQFILSSKKLLLSDSGFYLCAWSGNGETQYFGPGTRLLVL.

The V gene is TRBV3-1, the J gene TRBJ2-3; lacking DNA, the TRBD2 call made by TCRdb goes unchecked. Per the germline V gene, CDR1 is LGHDT and CDR2 is YNNKEL (reference sequence). This CDR3 spans 20 amino acids. CDR3 residues: CASSRRTSGGARPPGDTQYF.

The chain uses TRBV7-2 and TRBJ2-3; TCRdb's assignment of TRBD2 cannot be checked, as there is no DNA. Germline CDR1 and CDR2: SGHTA and FQGNSA. CDR3 length: 17 amino acids. CDR3 loop: CASSPLTSGGLTDTQYF.

The rearrangement joins TRBV12-3 or TRBV12-4 to TRBJ1-4; the TRBD1 assignment by TCRdb is unverifiable without DNA. The length of the CDR3 is 15 residues. Here the CDR3 reads CASSTRRGANEKLFF.

V and J are TRBV5-1 and TRBJ2-7; TCRdb outputs TRBD1, but without DNA this stays unchecked. The CDR3 runs to 14 residues. Looked up from germline, CDR1 is SGHRS and CDR2 is YFSETQ. The CDR3: CASTDRVGSSEQYF.

The chain links TRBV2 to TRBJ2-2; checking the TCRdb D call of TRBD1 is not possible without DNA. The CDR3 is 15 residues long. Per the germline V gene, CDR1 is SNHLY and CDR2 is FYNNEI. CDR3: CASLGGPLNTGELFF.

This chain connects TRBV18 to TRBJ1-1. The CDR3 totals 13 residues. Germline CDR1 is KGHSH and CDR2 is LQKENI. The chain's CDR3 is CASLGSLGTEAFF.

J is TRBJ2-1 and V is TRBV18; TCRdb reports TRBD1, a call that lacks DNA to check it against. Per the germline V gene, CDR1 is KGHSH and CDR2 is LQKENI. This CDR3 is built from 18 residues. CDR3 residues: CASSPLLGASHSYNEQFF.

The chain couples TRBV5-1 to TRBJ2-7; there is no DNA to check the TCRdb D call of TRBD2. The germline V gene encodes CDR1 SGHRS and CDR2 YFSETQ. CDR3 length: 15 residues. CDR3 residues: CASRPTSGGAYEQYF.

The chain carries TRBV5-1 and TRBJ2-7; with no DNA, the TCRdb D assignment of TRBD2 cannot be verified. CDR3 length: 14 amino acids. Germline values: CDR1 SGHRS, CDR2 YFSETQ. The chain's CDR3 is CASSSLAAAYEQYF.

The rearrangement links TRBV7-2 to TRBJ1-1. Germline V lookup: CDR1 SGHTA, CDR2 FQGNSA. The CDR3 sequence is 16 residues long. The CDR3 sequence is CASSSRGGGFGTEAFF. Full variable domain (missing parts from reference TRBV7-2 and TRBJ1-1): GAGVSQSPSNKVTEKGKDVELRCDPISGHTALYWYRQSLGQGLEFLIYFQGNSAPDKSGLPSDRFSAERTGGSVSTLTIQRTQQEDSAVYLCASSSRGGGFGTEAFFGQGTRLTVV.

The genes are TRBV12-3 or TRBV12-4 and TRBJ2-2. The CDR3 extends over 11 amino acids. The CDR3 is CASKDTGELFF.